Listed below are T cell receptor beta chains from one sample, sequenced in a study of blood T cell repertoires in COVID-19. Sequencing was performed with immunoSEQ multiplex PCR; in TCRdb, only in-frame clones are kept and a portion is missing. The sample lists roughly 120,000 clones, around 74% seen once, with around 6% in the top ten. Input material: peripheral blood. Every receptor here comes from a man at least 80 years old with COVID-19, enrolled during active disease. The conserved cysteine and the conserved F or W are not part of the CDR3 here.

>TRBV30|TRBJ2-3
AWSGQGSRADTQY
>TRBV23-1|TRBJ1-1
ASTGGGRDTEAF
>TRBV19|TRBJ1-5
ASSIEAGWNQPQH
>TRBV7-3|TRBJ2-1
ASSVGAGGPAYNEQF
>TRBV5-1|TRBJ1-6
ASSLLDSLGSPLH
>TRBV19|TRBJ2-7
ASSIGPTPDGLAGVTGKRYEQY
>TRBV7-2|TRBJ1-3
ASSYAGHSGNTIY
>TRBV4-3|TRBJ2-2
ASSQRKNTGELF
>TRBV29-1|TRBJ1-2
SVTGTETGGYT
>TRBV13|TRBJ2-7
ASSYSSGKGEQY
>TRBV5-1|TRBJ1-2
ASSLITHYGYT
>TRBV6-5|TRBJ1-6
ASSTDRAGNSPLH
>TRBV4-1|TRBJ2-7
ASSQETILPLAEQYEQY
>TRBV14|TRBJ1-1
ASSQFRANTEAF
>TRBV29-1|TRBJ1-1
SVVGGQGLTEAF
>TRBV7-9|TRBJ2-7
ASSFWTSGSGEQY
>TRBV29-1|TRBJ2-1
STTGVVLHEQF
>TRBV28|TRBJ2-5
ASSSNQGLGETQY
>TRBV7-9|TRBJ2-7
ASSLAGGSSYEQY
>TRBV9|TRBJ1-4
ASSAGVVVSEKLF
>TRBV6-1|TRBJ1-6
ASGLGLDNSPLH
>TRBV21-1|TRBJ1-5
ASSNWDRADSNQPQH
>TRBV6-2/TRBV6-3|TRBJ1-5
ASSLLQGWGDSNQPQH
>TRBV4-2|TRBJ2-2
ASSQEGLALNTGELF
>TRBV7-2|TRBJ2-1
ASSLAGGTFGEQF
>TRBV2|TRBJ2-2
ASSAPRTGAGTGELF
>TRBV27|TRBJ2-3
ASSSRIGTDTQY
>TRBV19|TRBJ2-6
ASSMDRAGANVLT
>TRBV3-1/TRBV3-2|TRBJ1-1
ASSQSDRARWAF
>TRBV14|TRBJ2-7
ASRMTGSLAEQY
>TRBV7-6|TRBJ2-3
ASSFSSGYHTSTDTQY
>TRBV4-3|TRBJ2-7
ASSRGGGAAYEQY
>TRBV28|TRBJ2-1
ASSSHGGGSYNEQF
>TRBV7-9|TRBJ2-1
ASSLALVAGGYNEQF